This TCR beta chain was captured in a study of shared clonotypes between healthy human individuals. TCRdb's copy holds only in-frame clones and misses some; the assay was immunoSEQ multiplex PCR. The table shows around 600,000 clones, with about 98% occurring only once. Findings and caveats of the study: Generally, naive subsets (rather than memory subsets) showed larger estimated richness.

With regard to this clone: What it recognizes is unknown.

CD45RO negativity and positive selection for CCR7 defined naive CD8 cells, a population that excluded terminally differentiated effector memory CD45RA+ cells. The study enrolled healthy HIV-negative adults without recent acute infections or vaccinations as donors. Adult Caucasians living in Nashville, Tennessee made up all of the donors. This TCR was recovered from a young man in good health. Sequenced material: naive CD8+ T cells sorted from blood.

The CDR3 bases are TGCGCCAGCAGCCAAGGGACAGCTTTGCCCGACTATGGCTACACCTTC. Residues: CASSQGTALPDYGYTF. This rearrangement joins TRBV4-1 to TRBJ1-2, with a possible D match to TRBD1 (6 bases). V was clipped by 1 base and J by 3 bases, with 15 bases between them. Germline CDR1 MGHRA, CDR2 YSYEKL. The CDR3 spans 16 residues.